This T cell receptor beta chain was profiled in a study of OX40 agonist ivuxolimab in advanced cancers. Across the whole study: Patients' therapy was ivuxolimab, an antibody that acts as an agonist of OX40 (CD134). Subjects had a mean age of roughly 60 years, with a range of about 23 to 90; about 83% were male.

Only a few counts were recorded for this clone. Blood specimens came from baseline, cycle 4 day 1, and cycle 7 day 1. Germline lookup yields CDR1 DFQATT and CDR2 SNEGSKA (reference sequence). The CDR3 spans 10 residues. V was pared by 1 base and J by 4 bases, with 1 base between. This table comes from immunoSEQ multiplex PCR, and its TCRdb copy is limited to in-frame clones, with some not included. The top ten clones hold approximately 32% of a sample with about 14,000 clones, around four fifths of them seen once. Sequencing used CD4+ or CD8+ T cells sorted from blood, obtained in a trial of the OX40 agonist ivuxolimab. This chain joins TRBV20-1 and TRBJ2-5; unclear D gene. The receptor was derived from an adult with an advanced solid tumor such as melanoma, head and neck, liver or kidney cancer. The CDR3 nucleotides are TGCAGTGCTAGAGGAGAGACCCAGTACTTC. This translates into CSARGETQYF.